These 6 T cell receptor beta chains were all obtained from the same sample, sequenced in a study of T-cell reconstitution after alpha-beta-depleted transplantation in children. Unique molecular identifiers were incorporated into the prepared TCRbeta library. Each CDR3 protein gets one entry after TCRdb re-called the PCR reads with MiXCR. In the table there are about 980,000 distinct CDR3 sequences, 25% to 30% of which are singletons. The starting material was PBMCs, mostly from graft donor cells, obtained 360 days after TCRalphabeta/CD19-depleted stem cell transplant. Every receptor here comes from a boy in the first two years of life who had a stem cell transplant for SCID, so the T cells may come from the graft donor.

This clonotype has just a few counts. This chain connects TRBV5-1 to TRBJ1-1; D possibly corresponds to TRBD1 (5 bases). From germline, CDR1 is SGHRS and CDR2 YFSETQ. V dropped 3 bases and J dropped 0 bases, with 9 bases sitting between them. This CDR3 comprises 14 residues. The CDR3 DNA reads as TGCGCCAGCAGCTCACTGGGGCTGAACACTGAAGCTTTCTTT. Its translation is CASSSLGLNTEAFF.

The chain has TRBV24-1 and TRBJ2-1; D perhaps matches TRBD2 (6 bases). The CDR3 length is 17 residues. In germline, CDR1 is KGHDR, CDR2 SFDVKD. The V end was cut by 3 bases, the J end by 8 bases, with 22 bases between. Written as DNA, the CDR3 is TGTGCCACCAGTGATCCCCGGGACCCCGGGGGTGTTGATGAGCAGTTCTTC. Translated, it gives CATSDPRDPGGVDEQFF.

This clonotype was recorded a few times. This chain connects TRBV20-1 to TRBJ2-7, with TRBD1 matching 8 bases. The V gene's germline CDR1 is DFQATT and CDR2 SNEGSKA (reference sequence). CDR3 size: 13 residues. V was pared by 5 bases and J by 6 bases, with 9 bases of the junction left unmatched. CDR3 sequence reads: CSAYTRRGLEQYF. The CDR3 DNA reads as TGCAGTGCTTATACCCGCAGGGGGCTCGAGCAGTACTTC.

The rearrangement uses TRBV6-1 and TRBJ1-5, with no clear D. Trimming stripped 7 bases from V and 7 bases from J, with 14 bases between. The germline V gene has CDR1 MNHNS and CDR2 SASEGT. CDR3 length equals 13 residues. CDR3 nucleotide sequence: TGTGCCAGCAATAGGGCTTCCAACCAGCCCCAGCATTTT. Translated: CASNRASNQPQHF.

This clonotype was observed a few times. The chain combines TRBV12-3 or TRBV12-4 with TRBJ2-5; D not certain. The CDR3 is 14 residues long. Trimming left V 4 bases short and J 5 bases short, with 14 bases between. The CDR3 sequence is CASSYEHSQETQYF. In nucleotides, the CDR3 is TGTGCCAGCAGTTACGAGCACAGTCAGGAGACCCAGTACTTC.

J is TRBJ2-1 and V is TRBV9, with D hard to call. Germline loops: CDR1 SGDLS, CDR2 YYNGEE. Deletions cut 0 bases from V and 4 bases from J, with 11 bases between. The CDR3 covers 15 residues. This chain's CDR3 is CASSVEGSEYNEQFF. DNA for the CDR3: TGTGCCAGCAGCGTAGAGGGCAGTGAATACAATGAGCAGTTCTTC.